This TCR beta chain was retrieved from a study of T cell repertoires in cytomegalovirus infection. Each CDR3 protein gets one entry after TCRdb re-called the reads with MiXCR. The sample has tens of thousands of distinct CDR3 sequences, over 15% seen once. About this clonotype itself: Its antigen is not identified.

V trimming: 6 bases; J trimming: 4 bases; junction bases outside the gene matches: 8. Germline V CDR1 and CDR2: LGHNT, FRNRAP. This CDR3 region has 15 residues. V gene TRBV12-5 combines with J gene TRBJ2-1, with 8 bases identical to TRBD1. The sequenced sample was CD8+ T cells from cultured PBMCs, obtained from culture after CMV antigen stimulation. The TCR was taken from a human donor in good health (CMV status not recorded). Some clones in this sample may be carry-over from other donors' samples. The CDR3 nucleotides read TGTGCTAGTGGCCAAGGACAGGGAGCTTACAATGAGCAGTTCTTC. This encodes CASGQGQGAYNEQFF.